The clone carrying this T cell receptor beta chain was picked up a small number of times. This clone may be a read error of a much larger clone one base away. CD8+CD57+ cell expansion, shown by flow cytometry, had occurred in the patients selected for sequencing. The data stem from a study of CD8+CD57+ T cells in acquired aplastic anemia. Whole-study context: DNA from sorted CD4+ and CD8+ cells averaged approximately 2.9 ug.

The template used for profiling TCR beta VDJ and CDR3 was genomic DNA. TCRdb analysed the reads with MiXCR anew, one entry per CDR3 protein. The data show hundreds of thousands of distinct CDR3 sequences, 50% to 65% seen once. The material sequenced was sorted CD4+, CD8+, or CD8+CD57+ T cells (not recorded which) from PBMCs. The receptor comes from a human donor with aplastic anemia.

CDR3 sequence: CASSLAGGPAAYNEQFF. The CDR3, as DNA: TGTGCCAGCAGCTTAGCGGGGGGTCCCGCCGCCTACAATGAGCAGTTCTTC. The chain combines TRBV7-8 with TRBJ2-1; D perhaps matches TRBD2 (6 bases). In germline, CDR1 is SGHVS, CDR2 FQNEAQ. Trimming pared 0 bases from V and 2 bases from J, leaving 14 bases between. This CDR3 contains 17 residues.